These 3 T cell receptor beta chains were all obtained from the same sample, sequenced in a study of T cell responses to AZD1222 COVID-19 vaccine. TCRdb's table, derived via immunoSEQ multiplex PCR, lists solely in-frame clones and lacks some. The table has roughly 120,000 clones, roughly 92% seen once. The sample was peripheral blood, taken 28 days after the second AZD1222 dose. The receptors shown here come from an adult who received the AZD1222 COVID-19 vaccine.

The chain links TRBV10-3 to TRBJ1-4, with 8 positions matching TRBD1. The CDR3 runs to 15 residues. Germline trimming cut 0 bases from V and 8 bases from J; bases unmatched to any gene: 5. CDR1 ENHRY and CDR2 SYGVKD come from the germline V gene. The CDR3 sequence: CAISESGTGNEKLFF. The CDR3 DNA reads TGTGCCATCAGTGAGTCAGGGACAGGAAACGAAAAACTGTTTTTT.

The chain combines TRBV9 with TRBJ2-7, with 7 bases matching TRBD2. Germline CDR1 and CDR2: SGDLS and YYNGEE. The ends lost 0 bases at V and 3 bases at J; junction bases unmatched: 3. There are 14 residues in the CDR3. The CDR3 sequence: CASSVAGGYYEQYF. DNA for the CDR3: TGTGCCAGCAGCGTAGCGGGAGGCTACTACGAGCAGTACTTC.

The V gene is TRBV3-1 (or the pseudogene TRBV3-2), the J gene TRBJ2-1, with no clear D. CDR1 and CDR2 from the germline V gene are LGHDT and YNNKEL (reference sequence). This CDR3 has 15 residues. V lost 0 bases, J lost 8 bases, and 14 bases lay in between. The CDR3 DNA is TGTGCCAGCAGCCAAGATGGGCTAGGTTCGGATGAGCAGTTCTTC. As protein: CASSQDGLGSDEQFF.